This passage covers 6 T cell receptor beta chains from one sample sequenced in a study of vaccination effects on CD4 cells after COVID-19. Expansion of antigen-specific CD4+ T cells with viral peptide pools was carried out by the ViraFEST assay before sequencing. It was after approximately 11 days of culture that CD4+ T cells were isolated. Documented for the person is a PCR-confirmed SARS-CoV-2 infection occurring between March and December 2020. Sequenced by immunoSEQ multiplex PCR; TCRdb stores in-frame clones only, minus some. The sample yields around 40,000 clones, approximately 72% seen once. No cognate antigen is known for these TCRs. The input for sequencing was CD4+ T cells from PBMCs cultured with a peptide pool, taken before COVID-19 vaccination. These receptors originate from a human donor who had a prior SARS-CoV-2 infection.

The V call is TRBV5-1, the J call TRBJ2-3, with 9 nucleotides matching TRBD2. The CDR3 is 15 residues long. V shed 5 bases and J 2 bases; nucleotides not matched to a gene: 6. CDR1 is SGHRS and CDR2 is YFSETQ in the germline V gene. CDR3 sequence reads: CASRVAGENTDTQYF. In DNA form, the CDR3 reads TGCGCCAGCAGAGTAGCGGGGGAGAACACAGATACGCAGTATTTT.

The chain uses TRBV2 and TRBJ2-3, with a tentative D call TRBD2 (7 bases). CDR1 is SNHLY, CDR2 FYNNEI, per germline. The CDR3 has 16 amino acids. V was pared by 3 bases and J by 2 bases, with 15 bases between. The CDR3 protein is CASSDGRGGPTDTQYF. The CDR3 coding sequence is TGTGCCAGCAGTGACGGGCGCGGGGGCCCCACAGATACGCAGTATTTT.

J is TRBJ1-3 and V is TRBV19; D ambiguous. The CDR3 runs to 15 residues. Germline V gene data show CDR1 as LNHDA and CDR2 as SQIVND (reference sequence). V was cut by 2 bases and J by 1 base, with 9 bases left in between. The CDR3 DNA reads TGTGCCAGTAGTATAACAGCGAAATCTGGAAACACCATATATTTT. It yields the protein CASSITAKSGNTIYF.

The V call is TRBV7-2, the J call TRBJ2-7; D uncertain. The germline V gene has CDR1 SGHTA and CDR2 FQGNSA. The CDR3 length is 14 residues. Trimming took 1 base from V and 1 from J, leaving 8 bases between them. CDR3 in amino acids: CASSLVWDSYEQYF. CDR3 DNA: TGTGCCAGCAGCTTAGTATGGGATTCCTACGAGCAGTACTTC.

The count of this clone is one. The V gene is TRBV7-8, the J gene TRBJ2-5; D may be TRBD2 (7 bases). Germline assignment: CDR1 SGHVS and CDR2 FQNEAQ. V was pared by 1 base and J by 7 bases, with 13 bases between. The CDR3 length is 14 residues. The CDR3, as DNA: TGTGCCAGCAGCTTAGTGGGAGGGGGGGTGACCCAGTACTTC. Translation: CASSLVGGGVTQYF. The entire variable domain, with the rest obtained from reference TRBV7-8 and TRBJ2-5, is as follows: GAGVSQSPRYKVAKRGQDVALRCDPISGHVSLFWYQQALGQGPEFLTYFQNEAQLDKSGLPSDRFFAERPEGSVSTLKIQRTQQEDSAVYLCASSLVGGGVTQYFGPGTRLLVL.

This clone was detected a few times. The rearrangement links TRBV6-1 to TRBJ1-5, with 10 bases lining up with TRBD1. From germline, CDR1 is MNHNS and CDR2 SASEGT. The length of the CDR3 is 16 residues. Trimming at V came to 4 bases and at J to 7 bases, leaving 10 bases not matched to a gene. The CDR3 here is CASSGFGQGVGQPQHF. For the CDR3, the DNA is TGTGCCAGCAGTGGATTTGGACAGGGGGTCGGGCAGCCCCAGCATTTT.